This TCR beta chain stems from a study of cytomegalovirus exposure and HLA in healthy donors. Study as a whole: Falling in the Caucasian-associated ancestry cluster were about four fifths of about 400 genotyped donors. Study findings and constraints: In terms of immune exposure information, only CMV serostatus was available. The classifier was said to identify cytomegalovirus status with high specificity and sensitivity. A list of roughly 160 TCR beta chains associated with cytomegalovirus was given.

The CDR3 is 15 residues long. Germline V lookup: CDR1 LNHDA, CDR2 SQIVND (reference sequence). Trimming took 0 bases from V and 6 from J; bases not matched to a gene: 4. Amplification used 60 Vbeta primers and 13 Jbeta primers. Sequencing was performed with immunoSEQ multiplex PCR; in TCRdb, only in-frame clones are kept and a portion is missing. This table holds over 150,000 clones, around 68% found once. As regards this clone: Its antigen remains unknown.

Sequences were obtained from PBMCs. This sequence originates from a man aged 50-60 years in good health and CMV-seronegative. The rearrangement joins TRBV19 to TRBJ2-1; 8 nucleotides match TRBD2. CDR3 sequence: CASSIEGGLVNEQFF. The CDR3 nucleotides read TGTGCCAGTAGTATAGAGGGGGGACTAGTCAATGAGCAGTTCTTC.